One sample yielded the 17 T cell receptor beta chains listed below, sequenced in a study of blood T cell repertoires in COVID-19 (TCRdb year 2020). The library was built by means of the immunoSEQ multiplex PCR assay. Held by TCRdb, this immuneACCESS table contains in-frame sequences only and omits some clones. Under half of the omission traces to an unresolved V gene where checked; the cause of the rest is unknown. For this sample the table gives 250,000 to 300,000 clones, of which roughly 89% were detected only once. The top ten constitute 2.1% of the sample. The specimen sequenced was peripheral blood. The receptors derive from a woman aged 55-69 years with COVID-19, enrolled during active disease.

The chain combines TRBV5-4 with TRBJ2-7, with 8 bases lining up with TRBD1. Germline assignment: CDR1 SGHNT and CDR2 YYREEE (reference sequence). The CDR3 loop spans 15 amino acids. V trimming: 5 bases; J trimming: 2 bases; junction bases outside the gene matches: 9. DNA of the CDR3: TGTGCCAGCAGTGATCCTGGGACAGGCACCTACGAGCAGTACTTC. It yields the protein CASSDPGTGTYEQYF.

The rearrangement uses TRBV6-6 and TRBJ2-7; perhaps TRBD2 as D (5 bases). The CDR3 has 13 amino acids. The V end lost 3 bases, the J end lost 7 bases, and 13 bases lay between the germline ends. Germline V CDR1 and CDR2: MNHNY, SVGAGI (reference sequence). CDR3 nucleotides: TGTGCCAGCAGTTATGAGGGTTTGTTAGAGCAGTACTTC. Translation gives CASSYEGLLEQYF.

The V gene is TRBV19, the J gene TRBJ2-7, with 12 positions matching TRBD2. Germline CDR1 reads LNHDA; CDR2 reads SQIVND (reference sequence). This CDR3 is 15 amino acids long. J lost 2 bases, V lost 4 bases, and 3 bases had no gene match. The CDR3 DNA reads TGTGCCAGTAGTAGGTCTAGCGGGGGGGCCTACGAGCAGTACTTC. Protein: CASSRSSGGAYEQYF.

The chain couples TRBV4-3 to TRBJ1-1; TRBD1 matches 7 bases. Germline V CDR1 and CDR2: LGHNA, YSLEER. The CDR3 is 14 residues long. V trimming: 4 bases; J trimming: 4 bases; junction bases outside the gene matches: 6. The CDR3 spells CASSLGDRATEAFF. CDR3 bases: TGCGCCAGCAGCCTAGGAGACAGGGCCACTGAAGCTTTCTTT.

The rearrangement joins TRBV5-1 to TRBJ1-1; 12 bases agree with TRBD1. With V trimmed by 7 bases and J by 5 bases, 6 bases remained unmatched. CDR3 size: 14 residues. Germline CDR1 SGHRS, CDR2 YFSETQ. The CDR3 DNA follows: TGCGCCAGCTTTCCGGGACAGGGGGCTACTGAAGCTTTCTTT. Protein product: CASFPGQGATEAFF.

The chain uses TRBV9 and TRBJ2-2; D is unclear. Germline CDR1 is SGDLS and CDR2 is YYNGEE. The ends were cut back, 4 bases at V and 3 bases at J, with 16 bases in the middle. The CDR3 loop spans 16 amino acids. CDR3 residues: CASSTHNRYDTGELFF. As DNA, the CDR3 is TGTGCCAGCAGCACCCACAACCGATATGACACCGGGGAGCTGTTTTTT.

The V and J genes are TRBV5-1 and TRBJ2-5; 9 nucleotides line up with TRBD1. CDR3 size: 18 residues. Per germline, CDR1 SGHRS and CDR2 YFSETQ. The junction had 14 bases not matched to a gene; V was cut back by 0 bases and J by 5 bases. The CDR3 spells CASSLVLSGQGYFETQYF. The CDR3 DNA follows: TGCGCCAGCAGCTTGGTCCTTTCAGGACAGGGGTATTTCGAGACCCAGTACTTC.

The J gene is TRBJ1-1, the V gene TRBV15, with 8 bases fitting TRBD1. This CDR3 comprises 12 residues. The V gene end was trimmed by 5 bases and the J gene end by 10 bases; junction bases not matched to a gene: 6. Germline V gene sequence: CDR1 LNHNV, CDR2 YYDKDF (reference sequence). CDR3 region: CATSQGARVAFF. CDR3 DNA sequence: TGTGCCACCAGCCAGGGGGCTCGGGTAGCTTTCTTT. The whole variable domain, filled in from reference TRBV15 and TRBJ1-1, reads DAMVIQNPRYQVTQFGKPVTLSCSQTLNHNVMYWYQQKSSQAPKLLFHYYDKDFNNEADTPDNFQSRRPNTSFCFLDIRSPGLGDTAMYLCATSQGARVAFFGQGTRLTVV.

This chain connects TRBV9 to TRBJ1-2; 8 nucleotides line up with TRBD1. Unmatched junction bases numbered 7, after V lost 0 bases and J lost 6 bases. CDR1 and CDR2 from the germline V gene are SGDLS and YYNGEE. The CDR3 covers 15 residues. The CDR3 spells CASSVAAGGVDGYTF. Written as DNA, the CDR3 is TGTGCCAGCAGCGTAGCGGCAGGGGGCGTGGATGGCTACACCTTC.

This chain connects TRBV7-2 to TRBJ2-3; D is ambiguous. Germline CDR1 and CDR2: SGHTA and FQGNSA. V was pared by 0 bases and J by 0 bases, with 10 bases between. CDR3 length: 16 amino acids. The CDR3, as DNA: TGTGCCAGCAGCTTAGCGCCTGACACAAGCACAGATACGCAGTATTTT. Its protein is CASSLAPDTSTDTQYF.

The chain joins TRBV7-2 to TRBJ2-5; a weak D match, TRBD1 (5 bases). Per germline, CDR1 SGHTA and CDR2 FQGNSA. CDR3 size: 14 residues. V was pared by 5 bases and J by 5 bases, with 15 bases between. DNA of the CDR3: TGTGCCAGCAGCGCAGCGACAGCTGCGGAGACCCAGTACTTC. It is translated as CASSAATAAETQYF.

The CDR3 DNA is TGTGCCAGTAGTATCGTAGTAGACACTGAAGCTTTCTTT. It translates to CASSIVVDTEAFF. V and J are TRBV19 and TRBJ1-1; D unresolved. Looked up from germline, CDR1 is LNHDA and CDR2 is SQIVND (reference sequence). With 3 bases removed from V and 3 bases from J, the gap between germline ends came to 8 bases. CDR3 size: 13 residues.

J is TRBJ2-6 and V is TRBV4-1; 11 positions agree with TRBD1. The CDR3 has 19 residues. From germline, CDR1 is MGHRA and CDR2 YSYEKL. After removal of 0 bases from V and 0 bases from J, the junction contained 4 bases not matched to a gene. The CDR3 DNA follows: TGCGCCAGCAGCCAAGATTCCGGGACAGGGGGCTCTGGGGCCAACGTCCTGACTTTC. It encodes CASSQDSGTGGSGANVLTF.

The sample holds one count of this clone. The chain has TRBV2 and TRBJ1-5, with D maybe TRBD1 (6 bases). The CDR3 runs 12 residues. V was clipped by 7 bases and J by 7 bases, with 11 bases between them. CDR1 is SNHLY and CDR2 is FYNNEI in the germline V gene. DNA for the CDR3: TGTGCCAGCATGGGGGCCGGGCAGCCCCAGCATTTT. Encoded protein: CASMGAGQPQHF.

The V call is TRBV3-1 (or the pseudogene TRBV3-2), the J call TRBJ1-5; 10 bases match TRBD1. The germline CDR1 and CDR2 sequences are LGHDT and YNNKEL (reference sequence). The CDR3 contains 14 residues. J lost 7 bases, V lost 3 bases, and 3 bases had no gene match. The CDR3: CASSHGQGGQPQHF. CDR3 in DNA: TGTGCCAGCAGCCACGGACAGGGGGGACAGCCCCAGCATTTT.

V usage is TRBV5-1 and J usage is TRBJ1-2; 8 nucleotides agree with TRBD1. Losses at the gene ends were 4 bases for V and 6 bases for J; bases not matched to a gene: 8. The CDR3 covers 14 residues. CDR1 and CDR2 (germline): SGHRS, YFSETQ. DNA of the CDR3: TGCGCCAGCAGCGTCCGGGACAGGAAAGATGGCTACACCTTC. Translated, it gives CASSVRDRKDGYTF.

This rearrangement joins TRBV3-1 (or the pseudogene TRBV3-2) to TRBJ2-7; 7 bases are a match to TRBD2. The CDR3 covers 14 residues. The V gene's germline CDR1 is LGHDT and CDR2 YNNKEL (reference sequence). V trimming: 2 bases; J trimming: 3 bases; junction bases outside the gene matches: 4. The CDR3, as DNA: TGTGCCAGCAGCCAACTAGCGGTTTACTACGAGCAGTACTTC. This codes for CASSQLAVYYEQYF.